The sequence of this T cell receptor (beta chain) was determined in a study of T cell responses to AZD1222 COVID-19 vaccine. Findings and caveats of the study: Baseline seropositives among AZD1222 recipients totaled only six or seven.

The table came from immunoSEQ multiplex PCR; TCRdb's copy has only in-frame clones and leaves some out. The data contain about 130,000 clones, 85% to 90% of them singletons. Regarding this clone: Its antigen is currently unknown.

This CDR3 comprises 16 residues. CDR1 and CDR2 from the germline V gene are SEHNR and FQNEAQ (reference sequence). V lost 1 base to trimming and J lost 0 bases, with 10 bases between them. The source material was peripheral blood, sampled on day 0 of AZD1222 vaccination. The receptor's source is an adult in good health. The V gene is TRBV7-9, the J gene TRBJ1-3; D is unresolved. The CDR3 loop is CASSLEVSGSGNTIYF. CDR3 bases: TGTGCCAGCAGCTTAGAGGTTTCGGGCTCTGGAAACACCATATATTTT.